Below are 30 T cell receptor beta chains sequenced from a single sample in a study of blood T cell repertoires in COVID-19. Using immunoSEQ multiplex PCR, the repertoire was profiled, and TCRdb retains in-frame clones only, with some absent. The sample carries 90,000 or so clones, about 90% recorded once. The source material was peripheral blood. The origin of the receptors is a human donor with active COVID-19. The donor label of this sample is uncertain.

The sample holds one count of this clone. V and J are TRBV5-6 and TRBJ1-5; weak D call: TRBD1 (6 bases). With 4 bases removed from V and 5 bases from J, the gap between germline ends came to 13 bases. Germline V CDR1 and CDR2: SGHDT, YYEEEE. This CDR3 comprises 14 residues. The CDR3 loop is CASSIQGGYQPQHF. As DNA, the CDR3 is TGTGCCAGCAGCATACAGGGTGGCTATCAGCCCCAGCATTTT.

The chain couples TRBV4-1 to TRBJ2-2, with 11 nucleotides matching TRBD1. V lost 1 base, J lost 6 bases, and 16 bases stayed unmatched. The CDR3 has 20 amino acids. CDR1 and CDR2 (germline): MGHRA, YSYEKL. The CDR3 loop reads CASSQGGRTGGPWSPGELFF. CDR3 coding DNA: TGCGCCAGCAGCCAAGGGGGCAGGACAGGGGGCCCTTGGTCTCCCGGGGAGCTGTTTTTT.

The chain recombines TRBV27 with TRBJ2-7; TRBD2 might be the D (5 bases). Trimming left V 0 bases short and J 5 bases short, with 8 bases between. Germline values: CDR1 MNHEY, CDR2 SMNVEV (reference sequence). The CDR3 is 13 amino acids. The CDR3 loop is CASSLSEADEQYF. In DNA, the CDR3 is TGTGCCAGCAGTTTATCGGAGGCGGACGAGCAGTACTTC.

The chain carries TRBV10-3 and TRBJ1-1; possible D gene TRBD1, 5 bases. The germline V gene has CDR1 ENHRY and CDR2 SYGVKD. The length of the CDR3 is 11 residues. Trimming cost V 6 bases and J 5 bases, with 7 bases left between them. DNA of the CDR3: TGTGCCATCAGCGGGGGTACTGAAGCTTTCTTT. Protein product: CAISGGTEAFF.

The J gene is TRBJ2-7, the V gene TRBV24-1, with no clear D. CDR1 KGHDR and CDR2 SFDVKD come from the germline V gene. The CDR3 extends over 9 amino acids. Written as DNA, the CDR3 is TGTGCCACCAGTGATTTCGAGCCCGTC. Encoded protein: CATSDFEPV.

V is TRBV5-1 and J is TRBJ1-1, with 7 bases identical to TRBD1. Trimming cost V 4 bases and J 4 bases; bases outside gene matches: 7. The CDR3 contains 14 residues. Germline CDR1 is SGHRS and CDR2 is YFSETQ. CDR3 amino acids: CASSVRQGGTEAFF. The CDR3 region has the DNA TGCGCCAGCAGCGTGAGACAGGGCGGCACTGAAGCTTTCTTT.

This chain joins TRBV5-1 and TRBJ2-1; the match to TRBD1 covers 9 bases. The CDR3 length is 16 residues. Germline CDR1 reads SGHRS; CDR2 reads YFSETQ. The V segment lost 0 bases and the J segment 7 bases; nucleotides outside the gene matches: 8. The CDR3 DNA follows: TGCGCCAGCAGCTTGGGTTGGACAGGGGCGAAGAATGAGCAGTTCTTC. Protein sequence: CASSLGWTGAKNEQFF.

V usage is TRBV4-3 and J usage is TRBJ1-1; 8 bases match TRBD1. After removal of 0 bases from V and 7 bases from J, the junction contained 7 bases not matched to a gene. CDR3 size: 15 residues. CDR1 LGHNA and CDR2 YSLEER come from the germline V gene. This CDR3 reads CASSQDYQGAGEAFF. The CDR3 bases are TGCGCCAGCAGCCAAGATTACCAGGGGGCAGGTGAAGCTTTCTTT.

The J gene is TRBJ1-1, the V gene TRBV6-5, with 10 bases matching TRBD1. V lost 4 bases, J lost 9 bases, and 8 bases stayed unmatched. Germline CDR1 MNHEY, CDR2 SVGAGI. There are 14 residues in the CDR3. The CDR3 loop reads CASSSLTGGEKAFF. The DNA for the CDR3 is TGTGCCAGCAGTTCCCTGACAGGGGGCGAGAAAGCTTTCTTT.

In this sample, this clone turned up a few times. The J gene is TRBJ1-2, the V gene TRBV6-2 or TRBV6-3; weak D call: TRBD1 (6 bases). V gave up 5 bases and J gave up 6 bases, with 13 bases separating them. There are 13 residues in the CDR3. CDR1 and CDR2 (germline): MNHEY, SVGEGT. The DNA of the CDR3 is TGTGCCAGCAGTCGGCGGGGGGCTGATGGCTACACCTTC. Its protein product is CASSRRGADGYTF.

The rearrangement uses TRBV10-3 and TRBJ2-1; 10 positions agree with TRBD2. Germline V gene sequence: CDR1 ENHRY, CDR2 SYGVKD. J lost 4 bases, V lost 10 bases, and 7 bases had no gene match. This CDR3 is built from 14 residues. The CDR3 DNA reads TGTGCCAGCTCAACTAGCGGGGTATACAATGAGCAGTTCTTC. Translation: CASSTSGVYNEQFF.

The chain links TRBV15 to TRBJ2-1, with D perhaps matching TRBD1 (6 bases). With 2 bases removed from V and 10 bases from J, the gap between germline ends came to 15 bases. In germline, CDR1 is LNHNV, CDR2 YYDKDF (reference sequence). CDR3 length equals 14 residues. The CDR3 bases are TGTGCCACCAGCAGAACAAGACAGGTCTGGGAGCAGTTCTTC. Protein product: CATSRTRQVWEQFF.

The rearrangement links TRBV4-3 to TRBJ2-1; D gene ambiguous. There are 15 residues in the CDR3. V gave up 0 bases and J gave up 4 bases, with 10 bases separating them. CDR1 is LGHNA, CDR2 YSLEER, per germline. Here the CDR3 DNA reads TGCGCCAGCAGCCAAGATCTCTCCGGGTACAATGAGCAGTTCTTC. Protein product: CASSQDLSGYNEQFF.

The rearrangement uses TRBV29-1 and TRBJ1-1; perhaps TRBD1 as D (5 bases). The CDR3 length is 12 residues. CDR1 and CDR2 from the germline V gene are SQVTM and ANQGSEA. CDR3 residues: CSFDGQGTEAFF. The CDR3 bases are TGCAGTTTCGACGGGCAGGGAACTGAAGCTTTCTTT.

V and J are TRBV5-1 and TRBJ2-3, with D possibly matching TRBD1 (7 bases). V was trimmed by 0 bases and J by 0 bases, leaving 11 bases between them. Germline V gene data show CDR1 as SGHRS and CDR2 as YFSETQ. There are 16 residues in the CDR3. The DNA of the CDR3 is TGCGCCAGCAGCTTGGACGGGGGACAGAGCACAGATACGCAGTATTTT. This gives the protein CASSLDGGQSTDTQYF.

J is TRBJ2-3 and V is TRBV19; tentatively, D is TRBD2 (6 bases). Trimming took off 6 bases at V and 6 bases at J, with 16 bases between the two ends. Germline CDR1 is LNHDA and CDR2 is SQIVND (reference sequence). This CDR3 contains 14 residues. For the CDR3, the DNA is TGTGCCAGTAGCCACCCGCGGGACTCGGATACGCAGTATTTT. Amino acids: CASSHPRDSDTQYF.

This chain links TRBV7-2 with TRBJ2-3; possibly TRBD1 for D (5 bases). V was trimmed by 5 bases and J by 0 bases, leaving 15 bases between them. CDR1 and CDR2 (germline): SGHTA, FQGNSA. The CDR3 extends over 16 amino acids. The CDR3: CASSQGIPYSTDTQYF. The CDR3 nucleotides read TGTGCCAGCAGCCAGGGAATTCCCTATAGCACAGATACGCAGTATTTT.

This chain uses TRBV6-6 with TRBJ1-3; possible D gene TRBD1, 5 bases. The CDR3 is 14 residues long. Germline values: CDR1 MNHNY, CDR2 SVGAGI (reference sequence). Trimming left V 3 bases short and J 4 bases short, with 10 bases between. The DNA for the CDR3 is TGTGCCAGCAGTTATAAGGGGTCCGGAAACACCATATATTTT. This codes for CASSYKGSGNTIYF.

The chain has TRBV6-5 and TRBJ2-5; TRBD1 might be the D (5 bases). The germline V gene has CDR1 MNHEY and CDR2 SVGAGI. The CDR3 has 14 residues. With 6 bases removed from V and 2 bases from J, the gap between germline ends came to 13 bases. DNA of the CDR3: TGTGCCAGCAGCCAGGGTCCTGCACAAGAGACCCAGTACTTC. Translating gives CASSQGPAQETQYF.

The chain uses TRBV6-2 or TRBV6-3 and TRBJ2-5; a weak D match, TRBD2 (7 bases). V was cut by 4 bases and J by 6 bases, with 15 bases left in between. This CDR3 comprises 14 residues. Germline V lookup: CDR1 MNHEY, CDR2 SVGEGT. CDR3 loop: CASSSEGGRKTQYF. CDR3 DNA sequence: TGTGCCAGCAGTTCCGAGGGGGGGCGGAAGACCCAGTACTTC.

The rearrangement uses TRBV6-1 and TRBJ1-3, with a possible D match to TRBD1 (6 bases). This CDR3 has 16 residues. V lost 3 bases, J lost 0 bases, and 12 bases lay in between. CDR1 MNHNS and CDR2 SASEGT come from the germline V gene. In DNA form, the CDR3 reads TGTGCCAGCAGTGACACCGTGGACAGCTCTGGAAACACCATATATTTT. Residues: CASSDTVDSSGNTIYF.

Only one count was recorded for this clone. CDR3 sequence reads: CASSYPLLAGSLNEQFF. The CDR3 DNA is TGTGCCAGCAGTTACCCTCTACTAGCGGGGAGCCTAAATGAGCAGTTCTTC. The chain uses TRBV6-2 or TRBV6-3 and TRBJ2-1, with TRBD2 identical over 10 bases. Trimming cost V 2 bases and J 7 bases; bases outside gene matches: 11. CDR1 MNHEY and CDR2 SVGEGT come from the germline V gene. The CDR3 contains 17 residues.

The CDR3 coding sequence is TGTGCCAGCAGTTACTCGGGGACATCCATCTGGGCTTTCTTT. Amino acids: CASSYSGTSIWAFF. The chain carries TRBV6-5 and TRBJ1-1; D is possibly TRBD1 (6 bases). In germline, CDR1 is MNHEY, CDR2 SVGAGI. The CDR3 extends over 14 amino acids. V was clipped by 0 bases and J by 11 bases, with 16 bases between them.

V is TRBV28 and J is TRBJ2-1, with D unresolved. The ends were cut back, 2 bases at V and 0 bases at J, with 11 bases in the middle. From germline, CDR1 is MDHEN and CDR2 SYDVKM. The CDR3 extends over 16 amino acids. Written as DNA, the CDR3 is TGTGCCAGCAGTTTAACGCTATCTAGCTCCTACAATGAGCAGTTCTTC. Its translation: CASSLTLSSSYNEQFF.

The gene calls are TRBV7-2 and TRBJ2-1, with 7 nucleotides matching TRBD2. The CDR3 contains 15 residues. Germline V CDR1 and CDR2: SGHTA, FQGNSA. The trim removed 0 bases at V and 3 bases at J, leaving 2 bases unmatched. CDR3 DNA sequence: TGTGCCAGCAGCTTAGCGGGGGGGGACTACAATGAGCAGTTCTTC. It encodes CASSLAGGDYNEQFF.

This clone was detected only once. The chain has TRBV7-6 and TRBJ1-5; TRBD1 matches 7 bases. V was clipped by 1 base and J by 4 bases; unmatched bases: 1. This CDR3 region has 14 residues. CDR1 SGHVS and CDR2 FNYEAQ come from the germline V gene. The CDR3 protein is CASSLGQGNQPQHF. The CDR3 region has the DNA TGTGCCAGCAGCTTAGGACAGGGAAATCAGCCCCAGCATTTT.

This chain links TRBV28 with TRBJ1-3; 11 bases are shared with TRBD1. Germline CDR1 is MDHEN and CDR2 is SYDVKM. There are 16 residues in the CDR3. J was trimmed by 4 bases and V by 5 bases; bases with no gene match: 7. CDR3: CASSRSDRGPGNTIYF. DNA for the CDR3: TGTGCCAGCAGTCGATCGGACAGGGGGCCAGGAAACACCATATATTTT.

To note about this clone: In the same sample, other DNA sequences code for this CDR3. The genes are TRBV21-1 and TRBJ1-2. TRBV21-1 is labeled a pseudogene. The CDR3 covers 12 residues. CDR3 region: CASGRGGGGYTF. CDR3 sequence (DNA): TGTGCCAGCGGACGGGGAGGGGGGGGCTACACCTTC.

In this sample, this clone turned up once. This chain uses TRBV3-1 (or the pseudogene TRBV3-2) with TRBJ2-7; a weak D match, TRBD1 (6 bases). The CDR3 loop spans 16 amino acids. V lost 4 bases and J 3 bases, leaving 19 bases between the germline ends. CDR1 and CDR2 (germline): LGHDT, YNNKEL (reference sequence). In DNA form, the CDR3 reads TGTGCCAGCAGCCCCAGGACAGTTTTGGACGGCTACGAGCAGTACTTC. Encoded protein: CASSPRTVLDGYEQYF.

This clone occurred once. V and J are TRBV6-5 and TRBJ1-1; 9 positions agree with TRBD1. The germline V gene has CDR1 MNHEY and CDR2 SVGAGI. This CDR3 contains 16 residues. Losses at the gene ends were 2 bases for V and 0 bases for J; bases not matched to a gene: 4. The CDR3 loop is CASSYRTGEMNTEAFF. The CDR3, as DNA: TGTGCCAGCAGTTACCGGACAGGGGAGATGAACACTGAAGCTTTCTTT.